A selection of T cell receptor beta chains follows, all from one sample in a study of blood T cell repertoires in COVID-19. Clones were sequenced by immunoSEQ multiplex PCR, and TCRdb holds only the in-frame ones, with some missing. Here the sample spans roughly 100,000 clones, approximately 88% being singletons. Sequenced sample: peripheral blood. Every receptor here comes from a woman aged 60-75 years with acute or convalescent COVID-19. Both conserved end residues are trimmed from each CDR3. A D gene is named only where the DNA matches it firmly.

v_gene: TRBV9; d_gene: TRBD2; j_gene: TRBJ2-5; CDR3aa: ASSVAASGLETQY
v_gene: TRBV7-8; d_gene: TRBD2; j_gene: TRBJ2-1; CDR3aa: ASSLARIAGVGF
v_gene: TRBV29-1; d_gene: .; j_gene: TRBJ1-2; CDR3aa: SVGAGQIGDGYT
v_gene: TRBV2; d_gene: .; j_gene: TRBJ2-3; CDR3aa: ASSVLLYADTQY
v_gene: TRBV27; d_gene: TRBD2; j_gene: TRBJ2-2; CDR3aa: ASSLAGGLNTGELF
v_gene: TRBV19; d_gene: TRBD1; j_gene: TRBJ1-6; CDR3aa: ASSAGQGANSPLH
v_gene: TRBV7-2; d_gene: .; j_gene: TRBJ1-5; CDR3aa: ASSLNWAQPEH
v_gene: TRBV15; d_gene: .; j_gene: TRBJ1-4; CDR3aa: ATSSDRFNEKLF
v_gene: TRBV13; d_gene: TRBD2; j_gene: TRBJ2-1; CDR3aa: ASSDPGLGFVGSYNEQF
v_gene: TRBV28; d_gene: .; j_gene: TRBJ1-2; CDR3aa: ASSRANYGYT
v_gene: TRBV27; d_gene: .; j_gene: TRBJ1-5; CDR3aa: ASSPEVGRQPQH
v_gene: TRBV7-9; d_gene: .; j_gene: TRBJ2-5; CDR3aa: ASSTQTGGTQY
v_gene: TRBV5-6; d_gene: .; j_gene: TRBJ1-1; CDR3aa: ASSRGHSYTEAF
v_gene: TRBV21-1; d_gene: .; j_gene: TRBJ2-1; CDR3aa: ASSKGERGSDFNEQF
v_gene: TRBV5-1; d_gene: .; j_gene: TRBJ1-5; CDR3aa: ASSRGNNQPQH
v_gene: TRBV18; d_gene: TRBD2; j_gene: TRBJ2-1; CDR3aa: ASSPRSGRRERAYNEQF
v_gene: TRBV19; d_gene: .; j_gene: TRBJ1-5; CDR3aa: ASSINKGVCFNQPQH
v_gene: TRBV5-5; d_gene: .; j_gene: TRBJ2-1; CDR3aa: ASSLNSAEF
v_gene: TRBV6-5; d_gene: TRBD1; j_gene: TRBJ2-3; CDR3aa: ASSSRGTGVTDTQY
v_gene: TRBV6-5; d_gene: .; j_gene: TRBJ1-6; CDR3aa: ASSYGGYNSPLH
v_gene: TRBV6-5; d_gene: TRBD1; j_gene: TRBJ2-7; CDR3aa: ASSFSGTDFYEQY
v_gene: TRBV27; d_gene: .; j_gene: TRBJ1-1; CDR3aa: ASSLSVRTEAF
v_gene: TRBV4-1; d_gene: .; j_gene: TRBJ1-1; CDR3aa: ASSFGQGNTEAF
v_gene: TRBV5-4; d_gene: .; j_gene: TRBJ1-1; CDR3aa: ASSLRGKMNTEAF
v_gene: TRBV25-1; d_gene: TRBD1; j_gene: TRBJ2-3; CDR3aa: ASSARQGYTDTQY
v_gene: TRBV9; d_gene: .; j_gene: TRBJ2-5; CDR3aa: ASSVGTPKKTQY
v_gene: TRBV19; d_gene: TRBD1; j_gene: TRBJ1-1; CDR3aa: ASMAGGMNTEAF
v_gene: TRBV9; d_gene: TRBD1; j_gene: TRBJ2-1; CDR3aa: ASSTSDRGPNNEQF
v_gene: TRBV29-1; d_gene: TRBD2; j_gene: TRBJ2-1; CDR3aa: SVAVRLAGNEQF
v_gene: TRBV19; d_gene: TRBD1; j_gene: TRBJ1-2; CDR3aa: ATRGGGNGYT
v_gene: TRBV6-5; d_gene: TRBD1; j_gene: TRBJ2-5; CDR3aa: ASRHRGGAQETQY
v_gene: TRBV5-1; d_gene: .; j_gene: TRBJ1-2; CDR3aa: ASSLAGQLYGYT
v_gene: TRBV6-6; d_gene: TRBD1; j_gene: TRBJ1-1; CDR3aa: ASSYRQGGTEAF
v_gene: TRBV20-1; d_gene: TRBD2; j_gene: TRBJ2-3; CDR3aa: SAGGLAGVQDTQY
v_gene: TRBV27; d_gene: .; j_gene: TRBJ1-1; CDR3aa: ARDKGMMAF